The 21 T cell receptor beta chains below come from one sample, sequenced in a study of immune evolution from preneoplasia to lung adenocarcinoma. Produced via immunoSEQ multiplex PCR; TCRdb's table is partial and in-frame only. The table has 14,000 to 15,000 clones, 81% seen once. Sequenced input: FFPE minimally invasive lung adenocarcinoma tissue. These receptors were collected from a person between 60 and 79 years old with lung adenocarcinoma.

The rearrangement joins TRBV28 to TRBJ1-2, with a tentative D call TRBD1 (5 bases). The CDR3 extends over 14 amino acids. V was trimmed by 2 bases and J by 4 bases, leaving 11 bases between them. Germline loops: CDR1 MDHEN, CDR2 SYDVKM. Here the CDR3 DNA reads TGTGCCAGCAGTTTAAGGGGCGTGGGCTATGGCTACACCTTC. Translation: CASSLRGVGYGYTF.

This chain links TRBV7-9 with TRBJ2-6, with no clear D. CDR3 length: 14 amino acids. Germline CDR1 reads SEHNR; CDR2 reads FQNEAQ (reference sequence). Trimming removed 6 bases at V and 4 bases at J, with 10 bases between. The CDR3: CASSSAGGANVLTF. The CDR3 DNA reads as TGTGCCAGCAGTTCGGCCGGAGGGGCCAACGTCCTGACTTTC.

Points on this clone: Here the CDR3 omits its conserved ending phenylalanine or tryptophan, so a read error is the likely source. The DNA is left out, because the CDR3 cannot be placed on it with certainty; the CDR3 is given as TCRdb lists it. The chain carries TRBV6-1 and TRBJ1-1. Per the germline V gene, CDR1 is MNHNS and CDR2 is SASEGT. The CDR3 is 12 amino acids long, termini counted. CDR3 residues: CASSEARGPLLR.

The CDR3 DNA reads TGCGCCAGCAGCTTAGGGGGGGCAAACAATGAGCAGTTCTTC. Protein: CASSLGGANNEQFF. The rearrangement links TRBV5-1 to TRBJ2-1; a weak D match, TRBD2 (7 bases). V shed 2 bases and J shed 5 bases, with 11 bases lying between them. The CDR3 has 14 amino acids. CDR1 and CDR2 from the germline V gene are SGHRS and YFSETQ.

V and J are TRBV7-9 and TRBJ2-2; 8 bases are a match to TRBD1. The trim removed 6 bases at V and 6 bases at J, leaving 9 bases unmatched. This CDR3 spans 15 amino acids. The V gene's germline CDR1 is SEHNR and CDR2 FQNEAQ (reference sequence). The CDR3 reads CASSLIQGASGELFF. Written as DNA, the CDR3 is TGTGCCAGCAGTCTTATCCAGGGGGCTTCCGGGGAGCTGTTTTTT.

The CDR3 loop reads CASSLLAGKLFF. The CDR3, as DNA: TGTGCCAGCAGTTTACTAGCGGGGAAACTGTTTTTT. The V call is TRBV28, the J call TRBJ2-2, with TRBD2 matching over 9 bases. The junction had 3 bases not matched to a gene; V was cut back by 2 bases and J by 14 bases. The CDR3 contains 12 residues. Germline V gene data show CDR1 as MDHEN and CDR2 as SYDVKM.

The rearrangement uses TRBV7-2 and TRBJ2-7; D is possibly TRBD1 or TRBD2 (5 bases each). CDR3 length: 15 residues. The V gene's germline CDR1 is SGHTA and CDR2 FQGNSA. V dropped 1 base and J dropped 0 bases, with 10 bases sitting between them. The CDR3, as DNA: TGTGCCAGCAGCTTAGGAGGGGCCGGCTCCTACGAGCAGTACTTC. Its translation is CASSLGGAGSYEQYF.

The rearrangement uses TRBV5-1 and TRBJ2-1; weak D call: TRBD1 (6 bases). Germline values: CDR1 SGHRS, CDR2 YFSETQ. The CDR3 loop spans 13 amino acids. V lost 4 bases and J lost 7, with 12 bases in between. CDR3 nucleotide sequence: TGCGCCAGCAGCCCGTTACAGGGTAATGAGCAGTTCTTC. Amino acids: CASSPLQGNEQFF.

This clone was counted only a few times. The chain recombines TRBV7-3 with TRBJ2-7; 8 nucleotides match TRBD2. Germline loops: CDR1 SGHTA, CDR2 FQGTGA. The CDR3 is 15 residues long. The V and J ends lost 1 base and 3 bases, in that order; junction bases with no gene match: 5. The CDR3 spells CASSLNPGGVYEQYF. The DNA of the CDR3 is TGTGCCAGCAGCTTAAATCCGGGAGGGGTCTACGAGCAGTACTTC.

This clone has a single count. The chain uses TRBV6-5 and TRBJ1-3; 7 bases align to TRBD1. Per the germline V gene, CDR1 is MNHEY and CDR2 is SVGAGI. The length of the CDR3 is 15 residues. Trimming took 6 bases from V and 0 from J; bases not matched to a gene: 5. The CDR3 sequence: CASSPGQFSGNTIYF. CDR3 nucleotides: TGTGCCAGCAGCCCGGGACAGTTCTCTGGAAACACCATATATTTT.

The V gene is TRBV21-1, the J gene TRBJ1-1. TRBV21-1 is recorded as a pseudogene. This CDR3 contains 10 residues. The CDR3 DNA is TGTGCCAGAAGAGACGGTGAAGCTTTCTTT. Its protein product is CARRDGEAFF.

This chain uses TRBV7-8 with TRBJ1-2; 9 nucleotides match TRBD1. V lost 5 bases and J lost 5; bases outside the gene matches: 9. In germline, CDR1 is SGHVS, CDR2 FQNEAQ. This CDR3 region has 15 residues. CDR3 bases: TGTGCCAGCAGCCCCCGGACAGGGGTAAATTATGGCTACACCTTC. Protein product: CASSPRTGVNYGYTF.

The rearrangement uses TRBV2 and TRBJ1-5, with no clear D. There are 14 residues in the CDR3. Looked up from germline, CDR1 is SNHLY and CDR2 is FYNNEI. Trimming left V 0 bases short and J 0 bases short, with 3 bases between. CDR3 protein: CASSEADSNQPQHF. The CDR3 DNA follows: TGTGCCAGCAGTGAAGCGGATAGCAATCAGCCCCAGCATTTT.

In nucleotides, the CDR3 is TGTGCCAGCAGCTTAGTGGGCGGCCGGTCCTACGAGCAGTACTTC. It specifies CASSLVGGRSYEQYF. The J gene is TRBJ2-7, the V gene TRBV11-2; D remains ambiguous. The CDR3 totals 15 residues. V lost 1 base to trimming and J lost 1 base, with 11 bases between them. Germline V gives CDR1 SGHAT, CDR2 FQNNGV.

V gene TRBV5-1 combines with J gene TRBJ1-4; D is undetermined. The CDR3 runs to 13 residues. Between the trimmed V and J ends, which lost 1 base and 8 bases, there was a span of 9 bases. Germline V lookup: CDR1 SGHRS, CDR2 YFSETQ. CDR3 protein: CASSLNIQEKLFF. The CDR3 nucleotides read TGCGCCAGCAGCTTGAATATCCAGGAAAAACTGTTTTTT. Drawing the rest from reference TRBV5-1 and TRBJ1-4, the complete variable domain is KAGVTQTPRYLIKTRGQQVTLSCSPISGHRSVSWYQQTPGQGLQFLFEYFSETQRNKGNFPGRFSGRQFSNSRSEMNVSTLELGDSALYLCASSLNIQEKLFFGSGTQLSVL.

This clone has a single count. V usage is TRBV5-4 and J usage is TRBJ2-1; TRBD2 agrees at 8 bases. The CDR3 runs 15 residues. The junction had 7 bases not matched to a gene; V was cut back by 2 bases and J by 6 bases. Per the germline V gene, CDR1 is SGHNT and CDR2 is YYREEE (reference sequence). As DNA, the CDR3 is TGTGCCAGCAGCTTACGAGCGGGAGAGAGCAATGAGCAGTTCTTC. Amino acid sequence: CASSLRAGESNEQFF.

The chain employs TRBV7-6 and TRBJ2-2, with 16 nucleotides matching TRBD2. Trimming took 3 bases from V and 5 from J; bases not matched to a gene: 6. The CDR3 is made up of 18 amino acids. Germline V gene sequence: CDR1 SGHVS, CDR2 FNYEAQ. The CDR3 nucleotides read TGTGCCAGCAGCTTGGGACTAGCGGGGGGGCTGTATACCGGGGAGCTGTTTTTT. It yields the protein CASSLGLAGGLYTGELFF.

The chain recombines TRBV7-2 with TRBJ2-5, with D tentatively TRBD1 (6 bases). Germline V gene sequence: CDR1 SGHTA, CDR2 FQGNSA. Deletions cut 5 bases from V and 4 bases from J, with 14 bases between. The CDR3 runs to 14 residues. The CDR3 protein is CASSLQGMGETQYF. For the CDR3, the DNA is TGTGCCAGCAGCCTACAGGGAATGGGAGAGACCCAGTACTTC.

The chain is built from TRBV11-2 and TRBJ2-1; no firm D call. Germline V gene data show CDR1 as SGHAT and CDR2 as FQNNGV. V shed 2 bases and J shed 7 bases, with 9 bases lying between them. The CDR3 contains 13 residues. The CDR3 loop reads CASSLLVKNEQFF. DNA of the CDR3: TGTGCCAGCAGCTTACTAGTGAAGAATGAGCAGTTCTTC.

This chain links TRBV12-5 with TRBJ2-1; 7 bases fit TRBD1. Trimming cost V 1 base and J 2 bases; bases outside gene matches: 8. CDR3 size: 17 residues. Looked up from germline, CDR1 is LGHNT and CDR2 is FRNRAP. The CDR3 nucleotides read TGTGCTAGTGGTTTGGGAATCACAGGGGACGCCTACAATGAGCAGTTCTTC. As protein: CASGLGITGDAYNEQFF.

The genes are TRBV18 and TRBJ1-1; D is undetermined. The CDR3 contains 14 residues. V lost 6 bases, J lost 4 bases, and 15 bases lay in between. Per the germline V gene, CDR1 is KGHSH and CDR2 is LQKENI. In DNA, the CDR3 is TGTGCCAGCTCCCCCATGGACTGGGGCACTGAAGCTTTCTTT. Protein sequence: CASSPMDWGTEAFF. Full variable domain (outside the CDR3, taken from reference TRBV18 and TRBJ1-1): NAGVMQNPRHLVRRRGQEARLRCSPMKGHSHVYWYRQLPEEGLKFMVYLQKENIIDESGMPKERFSAEFPKEGPSILRIQQVVRGDSAAYFCASSPMDWGTEAFFGQGTRLTVV.